The T cell receptor beta chain under discussion was sequenced for a study of cytomegalovirus exposure and HLA in healthy donors. Study results and limitations: Information on immune exposure was restricted to one variable (CMV serostatus). Being productive about 90% or about 30% of the time was typical of most TCR beta V segments in an earlier analysis.

Germline values: CDR1 LNHDA, CDR2 SQIVND (reference sequence). With V trimmed by 1 base and J by 8 bases, 9 bases remained unmatched. This CDR3 has 16 amino acids. Turning to this clone: Its target is unknown.

A multiplex PCR was run with 60 Vbeta primers and 13 Jbeta primers. Method: immunoSEQ multiplex PCR; TCRdb's copy keeps in-frame clones and lacks some. The sample includes some 85,000 clones, approximately 88% of them seen just once. J is TRBJ1-2 and V is TRBV19; 11 positions match TRBD1. The sequence was obtained from a woman aged 45-60 years in good health and CMV-seronegative. Source material: PBMCs. Written as DNA, the CDR3 is TGTGCCAGTAGTATAGTTAATTGGGACAGGGGGTACGGCTACACCTTC. This sequence encodes CASSIVNWDRGYGYTF.